This TCR beta chain appears in the sequencing data of a study of human CD8 memory T cell subsets. Study-wide findings and caveats: T cells showing similarly high diversity were the stem-like memory and precursor exhausted cells, not the effector memory cells.

Remarks on this clonotype: Antigen specificity is unknown.

UMI-labeled 5' RACE produced the TCR beta libraries. In the authors' workflow: Whatever TCR beta library was examined, it held from several thousand up to roughly 20,000 functional CDR3 beta clonotypes. After re-calling the 5' RACE reads, TCRdb lists one entry per CDR3 protein, DNA absent. TCRdb's processing, not the study's, gives the V and J calls here. The record lists about 4,400 distinct CDR3 sequences, of which the ten most abundant hold roughly 33%. Sequenced input: CD8+ T cells from PBMCs. The receptor was derived from a human donor in good health.

The CDR3 region is CASRIHQGGEYEQYF. The chain joins TRBV28 to TRBJ2-7; TCRdb gives TRBD1 as the D gene, but with no DNA this cannot be confirmed. Germline assignment: CDR1 MDHEN and CDR2 SYDVKM. CDR3 length: 15 residues.